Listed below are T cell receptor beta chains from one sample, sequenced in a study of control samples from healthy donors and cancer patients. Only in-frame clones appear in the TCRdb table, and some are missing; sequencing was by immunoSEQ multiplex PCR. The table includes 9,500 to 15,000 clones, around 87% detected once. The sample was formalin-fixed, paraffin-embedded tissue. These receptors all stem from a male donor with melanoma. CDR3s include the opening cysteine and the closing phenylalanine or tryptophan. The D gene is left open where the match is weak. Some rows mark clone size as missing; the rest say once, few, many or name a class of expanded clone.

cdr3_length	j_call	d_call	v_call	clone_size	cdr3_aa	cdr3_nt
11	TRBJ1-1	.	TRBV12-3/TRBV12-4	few	CASSLGTEAFF	TGTGCCAGCAGTTTGGGTACTGAAGCTTTCTTT
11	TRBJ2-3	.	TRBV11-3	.	CASGGTDTQYF	TGTGCCAGCGGGGGCACAGATACGCAGTATTTT
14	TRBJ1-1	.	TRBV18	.	CASSPYPFDTEAFF	TGTGCCAGCTCACCATACCCTTTTGACACTGAAGCTTTCTTT
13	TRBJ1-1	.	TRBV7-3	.	CASSLSVNTEAFF	TGTGCCAGCAGCTTATCAGTTAACACTGAAGCTTTCTTT
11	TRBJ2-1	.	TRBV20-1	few	CSARDPGQQFF	TGCAGTGCTAGAGATCCAGGACAGCAGTTCTTC
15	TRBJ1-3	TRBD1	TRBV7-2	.	CASRIDRGRGNTIYF	TGTGCCAGCAGAATTGACAGGGGGCGAGGAAACACCATATATTTT
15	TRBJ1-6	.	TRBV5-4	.	CASSGGGNNNSPLHF	TGTGCCAGCAGCGGTGGGGGCAACAATAATTCACCCCTCCACTTT
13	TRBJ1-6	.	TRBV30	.	CAWSVSRTSPLHF	TGTGCCTGGAGTGTAAGTCGCACTTCACCCCTCCACTTT
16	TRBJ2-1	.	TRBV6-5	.	CASSYWGARGHDEQFF	TGTGCCAGCAGTTACTGGGGGGCTAGGGGCCACGATGAGCAGTTCTTC
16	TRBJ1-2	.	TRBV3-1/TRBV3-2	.	CASSQVGTGKSYGYTF	TGTGCCAGCAGCCAAGTGGGAACGGGGAAGAGCTATGGCTACACCTTC
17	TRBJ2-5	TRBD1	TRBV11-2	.	CASSPGQGFMYQETQYF	TGTGCCAGCAGCCCGGGACAGGGATTTATGTACCAAGAGACCCAGTACTTC
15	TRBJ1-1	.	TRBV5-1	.	CASSLEAGANTEAFF	TGCGCCAGCAGCTTGGAGGCGGGGGCGAACACTGAAGCTTTCTTT
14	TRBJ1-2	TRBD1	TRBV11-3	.	CASSLGQGAYGYTF	TGTGCCAGCAGCTTGGGACAGGGGGCCTATGGCTACACCTTC
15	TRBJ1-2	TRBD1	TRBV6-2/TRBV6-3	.	CASSYGTAENYGYTF	TGTGCCAGCAGTTACGGGACAGCCGAAAACTATGGCTACACCTTC
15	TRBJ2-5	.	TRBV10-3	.	CAINLRGGPRETQYF	TGTGCCATCAATCTCAGGGGAGGTCCTCGTGAGACCCAGTACTTC
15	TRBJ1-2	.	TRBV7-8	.	CASSLIPSPGEGYTF	TGTGCCAGCAGCTTAATCCCGTCCCCGGGCGAAGGCTACACCTTC
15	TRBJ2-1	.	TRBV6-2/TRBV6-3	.	CASSLLGATANEQFF	TGTGCCAGCAGCCTGCTCGGAGCCACCGCGAATGAGCAGTTCTTC
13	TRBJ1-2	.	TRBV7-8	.	CASSLVAGYGYTF	TGTGCCAGCAGCCTCGTCGCGGGCTATGGCTACACCTTC
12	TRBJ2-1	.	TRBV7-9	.	CASSQTGTEQFF	TGTGCCAGCAGCCAAACAGGGACTGAGCAGTTCTTC
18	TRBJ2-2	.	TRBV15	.	CATSTMVQPLSNTGELFF	TGTGCCACCAGCACAATGGTCCAGCCACTATCAAACACCGGGGAGCTGTTTTTT
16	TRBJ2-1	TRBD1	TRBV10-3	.	CAISEVGTGGRNEQFF	TGTGCCATCAGTGAGGTGGGGACAGGGGGCCGGAATGAGCAGTTCTTC
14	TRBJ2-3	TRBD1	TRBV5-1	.	CASSFSTGGDTQYF	TGCGCCAGCAGCTTTTCTACAGGGGGAGATACGCAGTATTTT